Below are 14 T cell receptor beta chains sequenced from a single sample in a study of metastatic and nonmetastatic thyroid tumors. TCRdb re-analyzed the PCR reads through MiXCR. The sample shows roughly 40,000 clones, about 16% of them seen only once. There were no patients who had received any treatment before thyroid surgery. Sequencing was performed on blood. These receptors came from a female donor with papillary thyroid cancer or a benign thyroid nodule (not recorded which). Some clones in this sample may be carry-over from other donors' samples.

CDR3 sequence reads: CASSWTSGSQGEQYF. The CDR3 nucleotides are TGTGCCAGCAGTTGGACTAGCGGGAGCCAGGGTGAGCAGTACTTC. This chain connects TRBV12-3 or TRBV12-4 to TRBJ2-7; 13 bases align to TRBD2. Losses at the gene ends were 4 bases for V and 7 bases for J; bases not matched to a gene: 7. The CDR3 spans 15 residues.

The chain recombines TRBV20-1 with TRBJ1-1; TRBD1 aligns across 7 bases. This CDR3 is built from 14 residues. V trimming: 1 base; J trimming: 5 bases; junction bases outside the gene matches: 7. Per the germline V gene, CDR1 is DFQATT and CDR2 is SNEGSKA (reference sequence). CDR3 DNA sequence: TGCAGTGCTAGAGCAAAGGGGGCGCGGACTGAAGCTTTCTTT. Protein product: CSARAKGARTEAFF.

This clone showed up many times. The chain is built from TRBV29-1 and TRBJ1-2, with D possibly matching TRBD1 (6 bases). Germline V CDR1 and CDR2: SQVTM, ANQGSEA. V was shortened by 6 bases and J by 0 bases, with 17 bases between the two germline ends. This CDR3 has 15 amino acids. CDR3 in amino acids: CSVLSTGLTNYGYTF. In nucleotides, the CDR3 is TGCAGCGTCCTATCCACAGGGTTAACTAACTATGGCTACACCTTC.

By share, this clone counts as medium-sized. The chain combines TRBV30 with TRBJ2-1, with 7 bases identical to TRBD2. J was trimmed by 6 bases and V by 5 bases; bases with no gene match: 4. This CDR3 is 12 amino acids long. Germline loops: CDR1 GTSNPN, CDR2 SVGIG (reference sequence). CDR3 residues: CAWAGTTNEQFF. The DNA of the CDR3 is TGTGCCTGGGCCGGGACTACCAATGAGCAGTTCTTC.

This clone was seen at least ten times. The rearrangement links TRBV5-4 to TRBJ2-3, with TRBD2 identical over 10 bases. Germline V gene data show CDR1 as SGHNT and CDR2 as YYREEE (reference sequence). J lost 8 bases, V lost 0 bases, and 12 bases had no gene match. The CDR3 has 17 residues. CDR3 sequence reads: CASSLDLRASGSSTQYF. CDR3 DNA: TGTGCCAGCAGCTTGGATCTGAGGGCTAGCGGGAGCAGTACGCAGTATTTT.

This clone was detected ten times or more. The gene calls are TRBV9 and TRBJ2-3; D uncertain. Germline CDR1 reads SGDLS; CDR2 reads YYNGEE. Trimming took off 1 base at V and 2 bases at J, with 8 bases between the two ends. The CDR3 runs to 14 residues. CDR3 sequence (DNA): TGTGCCAGCAGCGTACTAGGCCACACAGATACGCAGTATTTT. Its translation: CASSVLGHTDTQYF.

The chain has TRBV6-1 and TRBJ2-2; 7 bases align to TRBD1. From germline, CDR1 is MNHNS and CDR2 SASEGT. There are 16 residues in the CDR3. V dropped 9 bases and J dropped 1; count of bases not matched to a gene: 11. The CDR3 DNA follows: TGTGCCAGAGGTTTAGGGGGCATAAGGAACACCGGGGAGCTGTTTTTT. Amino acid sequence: CARGLGGIRNTGELFF.

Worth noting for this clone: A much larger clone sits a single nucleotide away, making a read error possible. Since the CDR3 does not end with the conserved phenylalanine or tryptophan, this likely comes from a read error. CDR3 in DNA: TGTGCCAGCAGTTACCCAGAAACCCATGAGCAGTTCTCC. Its translation is CASSYPETHEQFS. The V gene is TRBV6-5, the J gene TRBJ2-1, with D hard to call. Germline values: CDR1 MNHEY, CDR2 SVGAGI. V lost 2 bases and J 8 bases, leaving 10 bases between the germline ends. The CDR3 length is 13 residues.

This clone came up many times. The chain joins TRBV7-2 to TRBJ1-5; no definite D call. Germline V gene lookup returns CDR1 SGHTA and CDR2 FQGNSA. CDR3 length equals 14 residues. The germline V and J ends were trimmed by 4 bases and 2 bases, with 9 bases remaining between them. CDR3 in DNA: TGTGCCAGCAGCTCCTCTATTGGCAATCAGCCCCAGCATTTT. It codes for CASSSSIGNQPQHF.

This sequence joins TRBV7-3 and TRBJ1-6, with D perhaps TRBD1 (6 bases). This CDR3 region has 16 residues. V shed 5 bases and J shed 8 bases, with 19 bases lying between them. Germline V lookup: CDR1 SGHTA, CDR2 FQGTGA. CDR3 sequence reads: CASSATGSTGHSPLHF. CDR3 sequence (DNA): TGTGCCAGCAGCGCTACAGGGTCCACAGGGCATTCACCCCTCCACTTT.

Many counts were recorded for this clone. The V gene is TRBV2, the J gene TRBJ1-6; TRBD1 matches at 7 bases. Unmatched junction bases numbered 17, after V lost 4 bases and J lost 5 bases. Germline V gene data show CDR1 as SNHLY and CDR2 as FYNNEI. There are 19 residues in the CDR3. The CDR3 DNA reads TGTGCCAGCAGTGGCGGGACAGCCTCCGCGATGATGAATAATTCACCCCTCCACTTT. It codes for CASSGGTASAMMNNSPLHF.

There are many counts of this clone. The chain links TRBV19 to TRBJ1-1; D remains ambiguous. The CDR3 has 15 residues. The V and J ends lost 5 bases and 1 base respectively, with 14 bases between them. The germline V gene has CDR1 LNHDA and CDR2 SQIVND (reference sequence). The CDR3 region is CASSFIGRKNTEAFF. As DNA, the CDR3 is TGTGCCAGTAGTTTTATTGGACGGAAGAACACTGAAGCTTTCTTT.

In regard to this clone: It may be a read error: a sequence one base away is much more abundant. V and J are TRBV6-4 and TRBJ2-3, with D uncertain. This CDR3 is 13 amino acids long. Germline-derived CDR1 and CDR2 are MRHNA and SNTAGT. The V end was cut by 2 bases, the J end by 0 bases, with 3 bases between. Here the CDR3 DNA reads TGTGCCAGCAGTGACGTTAGCACAGATACGCAGTATTTT. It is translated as CASSDVSTDTQYF.

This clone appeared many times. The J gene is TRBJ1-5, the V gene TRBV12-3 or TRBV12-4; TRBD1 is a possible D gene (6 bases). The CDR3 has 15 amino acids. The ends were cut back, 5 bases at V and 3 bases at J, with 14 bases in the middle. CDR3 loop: CASSHSDRDNQPQHF. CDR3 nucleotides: TGTGCCAGCAGTCATTCGGACAGAGACAATCAGCCCCAGCATTTT.